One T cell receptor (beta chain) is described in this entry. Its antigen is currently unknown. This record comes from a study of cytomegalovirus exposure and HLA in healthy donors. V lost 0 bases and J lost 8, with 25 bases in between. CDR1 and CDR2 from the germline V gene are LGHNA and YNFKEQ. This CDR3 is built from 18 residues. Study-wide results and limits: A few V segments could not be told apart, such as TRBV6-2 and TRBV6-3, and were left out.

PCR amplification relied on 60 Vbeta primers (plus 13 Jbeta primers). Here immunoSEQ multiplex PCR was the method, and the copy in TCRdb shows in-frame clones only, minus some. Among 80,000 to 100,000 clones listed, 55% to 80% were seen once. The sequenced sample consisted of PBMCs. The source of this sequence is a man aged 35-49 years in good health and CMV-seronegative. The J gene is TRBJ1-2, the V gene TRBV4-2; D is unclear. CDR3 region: CASSQDLGKGWRLGGYTF. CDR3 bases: TGTGCCAGCAGCCAAGATTTAGGGAAGGGATGGAGGTTAGGGGGCTACACCTTC.